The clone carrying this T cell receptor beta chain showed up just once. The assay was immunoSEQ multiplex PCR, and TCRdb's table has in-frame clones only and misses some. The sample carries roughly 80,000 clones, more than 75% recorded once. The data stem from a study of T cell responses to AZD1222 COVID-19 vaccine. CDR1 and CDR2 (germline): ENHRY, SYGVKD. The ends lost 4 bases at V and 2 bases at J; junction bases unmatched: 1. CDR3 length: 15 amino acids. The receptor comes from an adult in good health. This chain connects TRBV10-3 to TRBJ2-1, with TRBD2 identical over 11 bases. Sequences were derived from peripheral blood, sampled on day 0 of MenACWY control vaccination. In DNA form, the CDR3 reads TGTGCCATCAGTGTTAGCGGGAGGGCCTACAATGAGCAGTTCTTC. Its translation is CAISVSGRAYNEQFF.